This TCR beta chain was obtained from a study of shared clonotypes between healthy human individuals. Study-wide points: Sampling involved blood alone; tissue repertoires likely differ.

None of the donors, who were healthy HIV-negative adults, had recently had acute infections or vaccinations. Replicate PCRs for sorted subsets used around 190 ng DNA; this equaled about 30,000 T cell genomes. The protocol was immunoSEQ multiplex PCR, while the TCRdb copy is restricted to in-frame clones and leaves out a portion. The table has 550,000 to 800,000 clones, approximately 79% seen once; the top ten hold 1.5% to 2%. For this clone: Its antigen is unidentified.

The sequence was obtained from a woman younger than 45 in good health. The sequenced material came from memory CD4+ T cells sorted from blood. As to subset: CD45RA-negative fraction.

Written as DNA, the CDR3 is TGTGCCAGCAGCCTCCGACAGACAGAGACCTACGAGCAGTACTTC. Translated: CASSLRQTETYEQYF. This chain uses TRBV4-2 with TRBJ2-7; perhaps TRBD1 as D (5 bases). The CDR3 covers 15 residues. Per the germline V gene, CDR1 is LGHNA and CDR2 is YNFKEQ. The V gene lost 4 bases and the J gene lost 2 bases, with 15 bases spanning the gap.